This T cell receptor (beta chain) was sequenced in a study of radiotherapy plus CTLA-4 blockade in lung cancer. Study context: Objective response rate was about 18%; disease control rate, around 30%.

The table came from immunoSEQ multiplex PCR; TCRdb's copy has only in-frame clones and leaves some out. The sample lists tens of thousands of clones; around three quarters were seen once. Trimming removed 6 bases from V and 0 bases from J, with 10 bases in between. Germline V CDR1 and CDR2: SNHLY, FYNNEI. This CDR3 spans 14 amino acids. This TCR came from a human donor with non-small cell lung cancer who had a complete response to radiotherapy plus ipilimumab. The specimen comprised peripheral blood, sampled from a patient treated with radiotherapy plus ipilimumab. The chain links TRBV2 to TRBJ2-3; D is undetermined. The CDR3 loop is CASRQASSTDTQYF. Here the CDR3 DNA reads TGTGCCAGCAGGCAGGCCTCTAGCACAGATACGCAGTATTTT.